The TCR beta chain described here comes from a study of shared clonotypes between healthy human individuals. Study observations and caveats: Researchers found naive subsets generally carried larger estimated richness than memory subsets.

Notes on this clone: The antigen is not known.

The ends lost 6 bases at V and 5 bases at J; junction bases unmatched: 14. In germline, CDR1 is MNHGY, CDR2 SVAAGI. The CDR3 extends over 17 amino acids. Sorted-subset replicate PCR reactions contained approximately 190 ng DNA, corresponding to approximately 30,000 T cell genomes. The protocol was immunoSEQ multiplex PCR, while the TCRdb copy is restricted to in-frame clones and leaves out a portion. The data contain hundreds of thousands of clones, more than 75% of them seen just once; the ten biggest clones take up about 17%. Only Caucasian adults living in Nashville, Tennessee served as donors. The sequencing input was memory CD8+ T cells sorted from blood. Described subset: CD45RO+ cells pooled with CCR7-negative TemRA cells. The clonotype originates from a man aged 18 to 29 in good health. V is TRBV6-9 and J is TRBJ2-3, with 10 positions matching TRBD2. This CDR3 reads CASRPSLGSGRGDTQYF. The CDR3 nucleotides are TGTGCCAGCAGGCCCTCTTTGGGGAGCGGGAGGGGAGATACGCAGTATTTT.